This T cell receptor beta chain was obtained from a study of blood T cell repertoires in COVID-19. Study details: COVID-19 samples collected from the United States, Italy and Spain covered acute and convalescent phases. Sources were T cells, B-cell-depleted T cells, or PBMCs; the material itself was cDNA or gDNA.

Authors' methods: Researchers report that nucleated cell counts were estimated from reference gene primer amplification. Clones were read by immunoSEQ multiplex PCR, and TCRdb kept only the in-frame ones, dropping some. The DNA was the basis for D and trimming; V, J and clone size are from that table. The profile covers some 190,000 clones, with 70% to 90% appearing a single time and about 18% taken by the ten largest. Enrolled during active infection, Seattle patients were then followed longitudinally. V trimming: 5 bases; J trimming: 10 bases; junction bases outside the gene matches: 13. The CDR3 contains 14 residues. Germline-derived CDR1 and CDR2 are MNHEY and SVGAGI.

The specimen sequenced was peripheral blood. The chain is built from TRBV6-5 and TRBJ1-2, with 7 nucleotides matching TRBD1. The receptor was isolated from a person aged 70 to 85 with COVID-19, enrolled during active disease. The CDR3, as DNA: TGTGCCAGCAGTAACCGGGACAGTACCTTTGACTACACCTTC. It is translated as CASSNRDSTFDYTF.